Listed below are T cell receptor beta chains from one sample, sequenced in a study of shared T cell receptors in the human thymus. TCRdb's copy holds only in-frame clones and misses some; the assay was immunoSEQ multiplex PCR. Of around 340,000 clones detected, 95% appear once; the ten largest clones hold around 0.018%. Sequencing was performed on thymocytes. The receptors come from a human donor. The CDR3 runs from the conserved cysteine through the conserved F or W. D genes are given only for firm matches. Not every row has a clone size; where given, it reads once, few, many or a size class.

d_call j_call clone_size v_call cdr3_aa cdr3_nt
. TRBJ2-2 . TRBV6-9 CASRFRAGSPSPGELFF TGTGCCAGCAGATTCAGGGCGGGATCCCCAAGTCCCGGGGAGCTGTTTTTT
. TRBJ2-7 . TRBV5-4 CASSLGGGGTYEQYF TGTGCCAGCAGCTTGGGAGGTGGTGGGACCTACGAGCAGTACTTC
TRBD2 TRBJ2-5 . TRBV9 CASSVATGLAGGPPRLETQYF TGTGCCAGCAGCGTAGCTACGGGACTAGCGGGAGGCCCGCCGAGGTTGGAGACCCAGTACTTC
. TRBJ2-1 . TRBV27 CASSSHSRGVDNEQFF TGTGCCAGCAGTTCCCACAGCAGGGGAGTAGACAATGAGCAGTTCTTC
. TRBJ2-1 . TRBV30 CAWRKVTMRQFF TGTGCCTGGAGAAAAGTTACAATGAGGCAGTTCTTC
. TRBJ2-3 . TRBV18 CASSTVRSDTQYF TGTGCCAGCTCTACCGTCCGGTCAGATACGCAGTATTTT
. TRBJ2-3 . TRBV11-2 CASSHPAGSPDTQYF TGTGCCAGCAGCCACCCCGCAGGGAGTCCAGATACGCAGTATTTT
. TRBJ1-6 . TRBV30 CAWSVKESYNSPLHF TGTGCCTGGAGTGTAAAGGAGTCCTATAATTCACCCCTCCACTTT
. TRBJ1-2 . TRBV4-3 CASSQESRWRGGSGYGYTF TGCGCCAGCAGCCAAGAATCGAGGTGGCGCGGGGGATCGGGCTATGGCTACACCTTC
. TRBJ2-3 . TRBV5-1 CASSWGTPEQTDTQYF TGCGCCAGCAGCTGGGGGACACCGGAGCAGACAGATACGCAGTATTTT
. TRBJ1-2 few TRBV28 CASGKAINYGYTF TGTGCCAGCGGGAAAGCGATAAACTATGGCTACACCTTC
. TRBJ2-7 . TRBV10-3 CAISESGEPYEQYF TGTGCCATCAGTGAGTCAGGGGAACCCTACGAGCAGTACTTC
. TRBJ2-3 . TRBV5-4 CASSLRNTDTQYF TGTGCCAGCAGCTTGCGGAATACAGATACGCAGTATTTT
. TRBJ2-2 once TRBV6-6 CARGGTGMFF TGTGCCAGGGGGGGGACAGGAATGTTTTTT
. TRBJ2-5 . TRBV14 CASSQRTLVPKWETQYF TGTGCCAGCAGCCAACGTACTCTGGTCCCAAAGTGGGAGACCCAGTACTTC
. TRBJ2-6 once TRBV4-2 CASSQVQPGSSGANVLTF TGTGCCAGCAGCCAAGTTCAGCCGGGGAGCTCTGGGGCCAACGTCCTGACTTTC
. TRBJ2-6 . TRBV7-2 CASSLPGTSGANVLTF TGTGCCAGCAGCCTTCCGGGCACCTCTGGGGCCAACGTCCTGACTTTC
TRBD2 TRBJ2-1 . TRBV10-2 CASSPTSGRLDEQFF TGCGCCAGCAGCCCGACTAGCGGGAGGTTGGATGAGCAGTTCTTC
. TRBJ2-7 . TRBV5-6 CASSLRRWTPGEQYF TGTGCCAGCAGCCTCCGCAGATGGACCCCCGGCGAGCAGTACTTC
TRBD1 TRBJ1-1 few TRBV4-2 CASSTGQGVNRNTEAFF TGTGCCAGCAGCACCGGACAGGGGGTCAACAGGAACACTGAAGCTTTCTTT
. TRBJ2-3 . TRBV7-8 CASSLCFTARTF TGTGCCAGCAGCTTATGTTTCACGGCCCGCACTTTC
. TRBJ2-1 . TRBV28 CASSPSSYNEQFF TGTGCCAGCAGTCCTTCGTCCTACAATGAGCAGTTCTTC